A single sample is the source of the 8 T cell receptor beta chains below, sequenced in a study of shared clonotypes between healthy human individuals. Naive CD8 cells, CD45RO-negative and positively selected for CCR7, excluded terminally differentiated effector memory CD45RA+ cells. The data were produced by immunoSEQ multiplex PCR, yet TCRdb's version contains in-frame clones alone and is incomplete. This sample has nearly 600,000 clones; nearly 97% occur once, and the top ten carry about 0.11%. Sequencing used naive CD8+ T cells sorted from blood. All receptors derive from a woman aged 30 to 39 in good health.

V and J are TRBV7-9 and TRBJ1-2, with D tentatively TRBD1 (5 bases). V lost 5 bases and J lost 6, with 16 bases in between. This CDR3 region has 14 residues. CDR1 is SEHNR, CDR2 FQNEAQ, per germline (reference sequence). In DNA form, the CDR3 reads TGTGCCAGCAGCGAACTGGGGACGCAACATGGCTACACCTTC. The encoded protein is CASSELGTQHGYTF.

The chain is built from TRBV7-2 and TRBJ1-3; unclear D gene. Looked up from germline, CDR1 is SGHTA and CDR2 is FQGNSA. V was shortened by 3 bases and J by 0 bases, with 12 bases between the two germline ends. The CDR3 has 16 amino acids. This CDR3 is CASSLVKAFSGNTIYF. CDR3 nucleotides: TGTGCCAGCAGCTTGGTTAAGGCTTTCTCTGGAAACACCATATATTTT.

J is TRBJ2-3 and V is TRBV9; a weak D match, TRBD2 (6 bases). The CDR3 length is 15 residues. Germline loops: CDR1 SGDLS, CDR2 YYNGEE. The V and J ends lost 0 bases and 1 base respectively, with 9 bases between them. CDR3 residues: CASSVGSSGTDTQYF. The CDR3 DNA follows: TGTGCCAGCAGCGTAGGATCTAGCGGCACAGATACGCAGTATTTT. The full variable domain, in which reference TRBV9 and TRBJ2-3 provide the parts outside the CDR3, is DSGVTQTPKHLITATGQRVTLRCSPRSGDLSVYWYQQSLDQGLQFLIQYYNGEERAKGNILERFSAQQFPDLHSELNLSSLELGDSALYFCASSVGSSGTDTQYFGPGTRLTVL.

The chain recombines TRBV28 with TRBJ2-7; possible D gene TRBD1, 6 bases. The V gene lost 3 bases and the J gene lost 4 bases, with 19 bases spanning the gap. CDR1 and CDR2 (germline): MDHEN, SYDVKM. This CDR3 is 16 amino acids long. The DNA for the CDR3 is TGTGCCAGCAGTTTGCCATCCACAGGGTTTCCGTACGAGCAGTACTTC. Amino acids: CASSLPSTGFPYEQYF.

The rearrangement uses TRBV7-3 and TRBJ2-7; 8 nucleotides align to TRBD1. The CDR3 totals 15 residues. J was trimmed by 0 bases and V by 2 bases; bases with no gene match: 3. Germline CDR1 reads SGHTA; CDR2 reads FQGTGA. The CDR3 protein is CASSLSGGGSYEQYF. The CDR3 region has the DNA TGTGCCAGCAGCTTATCAGGGGGCGGCTCCTACGAGCAGTACTTC.

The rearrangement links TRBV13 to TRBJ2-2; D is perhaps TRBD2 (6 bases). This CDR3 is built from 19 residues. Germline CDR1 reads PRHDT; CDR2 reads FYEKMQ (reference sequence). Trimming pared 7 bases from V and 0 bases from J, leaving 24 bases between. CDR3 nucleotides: TGTGCCAGCATCCAACGCCGGGACTCTGCCAACACGAACACCGGGGAGCTGTTTTTT. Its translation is CASIQRRDSANTNTGELFF.

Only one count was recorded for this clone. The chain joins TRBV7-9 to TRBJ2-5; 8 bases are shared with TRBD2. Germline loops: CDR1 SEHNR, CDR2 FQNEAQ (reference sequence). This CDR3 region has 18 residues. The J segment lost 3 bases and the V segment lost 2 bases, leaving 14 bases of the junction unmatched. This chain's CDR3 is CASSLPPTSESTKETQYF. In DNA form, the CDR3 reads TGTGCCAGCAGCTTACCCCCGACTAGCGAGTCTACGAAAGAGACCCAGTACTTC.

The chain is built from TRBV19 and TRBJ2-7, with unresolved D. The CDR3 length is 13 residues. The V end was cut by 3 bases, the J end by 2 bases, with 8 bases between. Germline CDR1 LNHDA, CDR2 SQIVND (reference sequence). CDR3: CASSMWGTYEQYF. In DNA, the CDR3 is TGTGCCAGTAGTATGTGGGGTACCTACGAGCAGTACTTC.